This TCR beta chain was documented in a study of cytomegalovirus exposure and HLA in healthy donors. Unmatched junction bases numbered 10, after V lost 0 bases and J lost 3 bases. Germline CDR1 is LGHNA and CDR2 is YSLEER. The CDR3 has 18 residues. 13 Jbeta primers and 60 Vbeta primers were used for the PCR. Assay used: immunoSEQ multiplex PCR; TCRdb lists only in-frame clones, some missing. Its table records 120,000 to 150,000 clones. Sequencing was performed on PBMCs. The sequence was obtained from a woman aged 18-35 years in good health and CMV-seronegative. The rearrangement joins TRBV4-3 to TRBJ2-3, with TRBD2 identical over 9 bases. The CDR3 reads CASSQEEGGGRATDTQYF. CDR3 bases: TGCGCCAGCAGCCAAGAAGAGGGCGGCGGGAGGGCGACAGATACGCAGTATTTT.